Sequencing of this T cell receptor (beta chain) was carried out in a study of molecular identifiers for immune sequencing clone quantification. In preparing bulk TCR libraries, previously described methods and listed TCR primers were used. TCRdb redid the calling of the PCR reads with MiXCR, one entry per CDR3 protein. The data hold about 97,000 distinct CDR3 sequences, with 20% to 25% observed a single time. The study's findings and limits: Clones of above 20 RNA copies carried over 99% of effector molecules; in naive cells they carried under 1%.

With regard to this clonotype: The antigen is not known. A read error is possible here, since a much larger clone lies one base away. A read error is likely, as this CDR3 ends without the conserved phenylalanine or tryptophan.

Input for naive CD8 libraries was roughly 19,000 to 1,100,000 sorted cells; the RNA fraction used was 10%, 30% or 50%. V shed 1 base and J shed 5 bases, with 11 bases lying between them. CDR3 length: 14 amino acids. The chain joins TRBV12-3 or TRBV12-4 to TRBJ1-1; a possible D gene is TRBD1 (6 bases). This TCR came from a human donor in good health. Some libraries in this study had Jurkat cell RNA spiked in. Material for sequencing was naive CD8+ T cells from blood, with Jurkat cell RNA spiked in. Subset indicated: FACS-sorted CD8+CD4-CCR7+CD45RA+ naive T cells. Written as DNA, the CDR3 is TGTGCCAGCAGTTTAGTGGGGGCTTTGACTGAAGCTTTCCTT. It specifies CASSLVGALTEAFL.